The text below deals with one T cell receptor (beta chain). The antigen remains undetermined. The protocol attached unique molecular identifiers to individual cDNA molecules. In TCRdb, the 5' RACE reads were re-called with MiXCR into one record per CDR3 protein. The data show approximately 70,000 distinct CDR3 sequences, with about 10% seen just once and approximately 6.4% held by the top ten. The germline CDR1 and CDR2 sequences are LNHDA and SQIVND (reference sequence). This CDR3 has 14 residues. V was cut by 4 bases and J by 4 bases, with 13 bases left in between. This sample was included in a study of early T cells in non-severe SARS-CoV-2 infection. Study information: With bulk RNA from unsorted whole blood as input, sequencing yielded unpaired chains. Study-wide results and limits: A preference for anti-spike CD8 responses marked VDJdb matching, which missed private and CD4 specificities.

The sequence was obtained from an adult who was a healthcare worker with PCR-confirmed SARS-CoV-2 infection or an uninfected control (not recorded which). The specimen was whole blood. The gene calls are TRBV19 and TRBJ1-1; possibly TRBD1 for D (6 bases). The CDR3, as DNA: TGTGCCAGTAGTACCACAGGGACCGGCACTGAAGCTTTCTTT. This sequence encodes CASSTTGTGTEAFF.